These T cell receptor beta chains were read from a single sample in a study of OX40 agonist ivuxolimab in advanced cancers. Measured with immunoSEQ multiplex PCR; TCRdb has only the in-frame clones, and not every one. The repertoire holds 45,000 to 55,000 clones, with roughly 80% as singletons. The material was CD4+ or CD8+ T cells sorted from blood, obtained in a trial of the OX40 agonist ivuxolimab. These receptor sequences come from an adult with an advanced solid tumor such as melanoma, head and neck, liver or kidney cancer. The conserved cysteine and the conserved F or W are not part of the CDR3 here. Clone size appears in some rows only: once, few, many, or a class for an expanded clone.

>13|-|TRBJ1-2|TRBV7-2
ASSLNQGSFYGYT
>15|-|TRBJ1-2|TRBV27
ASSLTASGRPPGGYT
>16|-|TRBJ2-5|TRBV5-1
ASSYTPPGLVGQETQY
>15|-|TRBJ2-2|TRBV6-1
ASSGPVGSRNTGELF
>13|-|TRBJ2-3|TRBV18
ASSRLPSSTDTQY
>11|-|TRBJ2-5|TRBV7-6
ASSLITEAAQY
>10|-|TRBJ2-2|TRBV7-9
ASSRETGELF
>12|-|TRBJ2-7|TRBV5-3
ARSLEGLAREQY
>13|-|TRBJ1-5|TRBV9
ASSVRGLSNQPQH
>11|-|TRBJ2-7|TRBV28
ASSLSHYYEQY
>15|few|TRBJ1-4|TRBV19
ASSFHRDRSTNEKLF
>12|-|TRBJ2-7|TRBV5-4
ASSSRDRAYEQY
>11|few|TRBJ2-2|TRBV9
ASSTVNTGELF
>13|-|TRBJ2-3|TRBV6-5
ASSDWTGGGDTQY
>11|-|TRBJ1-1|TRBV5-4
ASSWDRNTEAF
>13|-|TRBJ2-3|TRBV9
ASSMTGQFTDTQY
>13|-|TRBJ1-2|TRBV6-6
ASSFDRAHNYGYT